Sequencing of this TCR beta chain was carried out in a study of neurological immune-mediated disorders. From 2 million PBMCs stored at -80 C, the unsorted libraries were generated. In its sample, this clonotype was seen a few times. No antigen is known for it. CDR1 and CDR2 (germline): MGHRA, YSYEKL. The V gene lost 0 bases and the J gene lost 3 bases, with 15 bases spanning the gap. The CDR3 spans 17 residues. cDNA synthesis was performed by 5'RACE with 10-nucleotide random UMIs. MiXCR, run by TCRdb on the 5' RACE reads, gives a single entry per CDR3 protein. The sample has 45,000 to 65,000 distinct CDR3 sequences; approximately 4% are singletons. Study results and caveats: None of the CDR3 amino acid sequences of expanded clones were shared across subjects, and this suggested private repertoires in all groups. A possible signature appeared as one related-CDR3 cluster, in which phylogenetic grouping placed the repertoires of 18 of 34 multiple sclerosis patients.

The TCR was taken from a man aged 45-65 years with multiple sclerosis. The sample was PBMCs. The chain joins TRBV4-1 to TRBJ2-4; D is unclear. The CDR3 spells CASSQEKVSGVKNIQYF. CDR3 nucleotides: TGCGCCAGCAGCCAAGAAAAGGTGTCTGGGGTCAAAAACATTCAGTACTTC.